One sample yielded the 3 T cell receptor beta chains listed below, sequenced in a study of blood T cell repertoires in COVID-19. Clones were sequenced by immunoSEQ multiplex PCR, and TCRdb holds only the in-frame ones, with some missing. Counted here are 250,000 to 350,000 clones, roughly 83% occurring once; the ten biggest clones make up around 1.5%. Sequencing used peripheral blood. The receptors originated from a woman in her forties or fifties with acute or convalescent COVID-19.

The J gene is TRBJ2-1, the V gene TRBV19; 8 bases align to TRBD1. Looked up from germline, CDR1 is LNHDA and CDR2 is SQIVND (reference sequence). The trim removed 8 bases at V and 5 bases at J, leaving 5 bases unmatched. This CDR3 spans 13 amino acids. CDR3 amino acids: CASARGPNNEQFF. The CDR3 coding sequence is TGTGCCAGTGCCAGGGGGCCGAACAATGAGCAGTTCTTC.

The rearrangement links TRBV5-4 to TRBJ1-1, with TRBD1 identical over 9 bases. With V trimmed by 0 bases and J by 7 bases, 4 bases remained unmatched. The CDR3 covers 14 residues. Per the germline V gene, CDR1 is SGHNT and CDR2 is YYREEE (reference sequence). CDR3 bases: TGTGCCAGCAGCTTGGACAGGGGGCAGGTTGAAGCTTTCTTT. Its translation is CASSLDRGQVEAFF.

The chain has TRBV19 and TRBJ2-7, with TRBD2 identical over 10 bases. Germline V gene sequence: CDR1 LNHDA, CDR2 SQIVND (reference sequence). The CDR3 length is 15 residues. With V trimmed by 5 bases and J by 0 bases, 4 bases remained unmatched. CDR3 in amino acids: CASSFGLAASYEQYF. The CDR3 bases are TGTGCCAGTAGTTTCGGACTAGCGGCCTCCTACGAGCAGTACTTC.